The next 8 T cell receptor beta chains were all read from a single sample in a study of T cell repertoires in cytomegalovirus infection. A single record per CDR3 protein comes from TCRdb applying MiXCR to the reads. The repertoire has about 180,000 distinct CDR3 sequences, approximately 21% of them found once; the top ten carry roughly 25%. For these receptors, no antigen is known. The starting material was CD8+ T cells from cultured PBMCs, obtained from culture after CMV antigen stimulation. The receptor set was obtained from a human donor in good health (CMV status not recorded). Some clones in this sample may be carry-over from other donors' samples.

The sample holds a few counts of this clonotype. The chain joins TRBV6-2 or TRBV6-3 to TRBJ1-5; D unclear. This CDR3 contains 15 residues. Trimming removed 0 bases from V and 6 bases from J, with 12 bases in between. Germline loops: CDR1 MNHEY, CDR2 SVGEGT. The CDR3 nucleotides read TGTGCCAGCAGTTACTCGCCGGGGTTTACTCAGCCCCAGCATTTT. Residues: CASSYSPGFTQPQHF.

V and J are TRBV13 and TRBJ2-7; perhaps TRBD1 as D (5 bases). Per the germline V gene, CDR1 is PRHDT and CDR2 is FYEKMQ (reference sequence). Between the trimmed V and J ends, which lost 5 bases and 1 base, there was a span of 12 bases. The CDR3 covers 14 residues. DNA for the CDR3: TGTGCCAGCAGCCAGAACCCAGGGTCCTACGAGCAGTACTTC. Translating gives CASSQNPGSYEQYF. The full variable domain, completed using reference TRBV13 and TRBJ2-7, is AAGVIQSPRHLIKEKRETATLKCYPIPRHDTVYWYQQGPGQDPQFLISFYEKMQSDKGSIPDRFSAQQFSDYHSELNMSSLELGDSALYFCASSQNPGSYEQYFGPGTRLTVT.

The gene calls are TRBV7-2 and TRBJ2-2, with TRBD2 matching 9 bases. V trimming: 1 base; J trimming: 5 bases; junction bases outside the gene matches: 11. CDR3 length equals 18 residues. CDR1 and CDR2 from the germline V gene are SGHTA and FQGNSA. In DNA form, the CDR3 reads TGTGCCAGCAGCTTAGTTCTAGCGGGGACTTGGGGGACCGGGGAGCTGTTTTTT. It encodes CASSLVLAGTWGTGELFF.

CDR3 sequence reads: CASRQGVSYNSPLHF. The CDR3 region has the DNA TGTGCCAGCAGGCAGGGTGTCTCCTATAATTCACCCCTCCACTTT. The J gene is TRBJ1-6, the V gene TRBV28; the D gene is possibly TRBD1 (5 bases). The V end was cut by 6 bases, the J end by 0 bases, with 9 bases between. Germline CDR1 and CDR2: MDHEN and SYDVKM. The CDR3 is made up of 15 amino acids.

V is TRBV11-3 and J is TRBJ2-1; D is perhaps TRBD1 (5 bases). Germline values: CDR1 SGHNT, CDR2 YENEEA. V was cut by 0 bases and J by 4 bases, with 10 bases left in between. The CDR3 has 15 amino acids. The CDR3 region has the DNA TGTGCCAGCAGCTTAGACTGGACACCATACAATGAGCAGTTCTTC. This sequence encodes CASSLDWTPYNEQFF.

This CDR3 is CASSQERAGTEAFF. CDR3 nucleotides: TGCGCCAGCAGCCAAGAAAGAGCGGGCACTGAAGCTTTCTTT. The J gene is TRBJ1-1, the V gene TRBV4-1; D gene unclear. The germline V gene encodes CDR1 MGHRA and CDR2 YSYEKL. This CDR3 has 14 amino acids. The V gene lost 0 bases and the J gene lost 4 bases, with 9 bases spanning the gap.

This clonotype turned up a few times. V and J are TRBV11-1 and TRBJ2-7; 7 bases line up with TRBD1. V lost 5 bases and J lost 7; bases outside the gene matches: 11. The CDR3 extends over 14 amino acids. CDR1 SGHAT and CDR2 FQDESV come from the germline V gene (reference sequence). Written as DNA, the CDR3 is TGTGCCAGCAGCCCGACAGGGACAGCTTTTGAGCAGTACTTC. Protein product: CASSPTGTAFEQYF.

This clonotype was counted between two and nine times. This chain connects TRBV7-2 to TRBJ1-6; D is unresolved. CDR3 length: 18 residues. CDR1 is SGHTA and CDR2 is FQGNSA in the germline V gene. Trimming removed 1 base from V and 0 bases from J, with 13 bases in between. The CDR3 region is CASSLDWVGSSYNSPLHF. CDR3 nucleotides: TGTGCCAGCAGCTTAGACTGGGTGGGCAGCTCCTATAATTCACCCCTCCACTTT.